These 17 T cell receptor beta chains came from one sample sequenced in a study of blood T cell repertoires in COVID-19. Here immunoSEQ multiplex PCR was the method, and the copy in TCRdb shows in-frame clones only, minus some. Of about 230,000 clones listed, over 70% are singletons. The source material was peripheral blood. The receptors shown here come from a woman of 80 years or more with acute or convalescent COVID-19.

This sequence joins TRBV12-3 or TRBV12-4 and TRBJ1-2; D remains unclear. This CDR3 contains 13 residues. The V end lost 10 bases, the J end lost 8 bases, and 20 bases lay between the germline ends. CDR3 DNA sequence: TGTGCCACCGGGCGGATCGAGGGCGCAGGCTACACCTTC. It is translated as CATGRIEGAGYTF.

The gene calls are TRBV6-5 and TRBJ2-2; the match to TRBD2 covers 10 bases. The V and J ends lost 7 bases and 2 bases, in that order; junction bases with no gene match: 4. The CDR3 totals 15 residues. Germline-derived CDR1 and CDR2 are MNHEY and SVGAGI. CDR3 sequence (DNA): TGTGCCAGCACCCGACTAGCGGGTAACACCGGGGAGCTGTTTTTT. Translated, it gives CASTRLAGNTGELFF.

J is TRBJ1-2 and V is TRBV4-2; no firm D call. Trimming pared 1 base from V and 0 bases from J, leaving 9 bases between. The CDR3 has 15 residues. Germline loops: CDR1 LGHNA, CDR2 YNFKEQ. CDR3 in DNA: TGTGCCAGCAGCCAAGTCAGCGACGCTAACTATGGCTACACCTTC. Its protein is CASSQVSDANYGYTF.

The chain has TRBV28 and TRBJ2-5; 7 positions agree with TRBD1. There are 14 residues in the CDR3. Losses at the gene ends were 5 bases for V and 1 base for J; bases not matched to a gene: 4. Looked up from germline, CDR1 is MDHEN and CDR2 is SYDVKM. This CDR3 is CASSRRTGQETQYF. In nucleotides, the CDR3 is TGTGCCAGCAGTCGGAGGACAGGCCAAGAGACCCAGTACTTC.

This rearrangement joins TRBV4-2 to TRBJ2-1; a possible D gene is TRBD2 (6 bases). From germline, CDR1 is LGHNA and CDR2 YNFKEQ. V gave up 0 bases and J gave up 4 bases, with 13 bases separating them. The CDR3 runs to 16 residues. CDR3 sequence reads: CASSQEGGRSYNEQFF. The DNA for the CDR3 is TGTGCCAGCAGCCAAGAGGGGGGAAGGTCTTACAATGAGCAGTTCTTC.

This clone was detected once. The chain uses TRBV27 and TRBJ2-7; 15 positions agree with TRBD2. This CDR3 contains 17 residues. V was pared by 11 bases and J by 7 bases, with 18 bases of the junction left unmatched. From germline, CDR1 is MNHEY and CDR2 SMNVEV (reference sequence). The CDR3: CAGSGTSGRPRWGEQYF. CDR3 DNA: TGTGCCGGATCCGGGACTAGCGGGAGGCCCAGGTGGGGGGAGCAGTACTTC.

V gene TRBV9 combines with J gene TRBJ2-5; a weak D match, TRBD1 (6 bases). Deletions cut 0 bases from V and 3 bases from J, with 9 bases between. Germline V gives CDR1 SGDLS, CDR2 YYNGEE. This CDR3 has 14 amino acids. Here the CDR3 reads CASSVGGHKETQYF. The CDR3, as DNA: TGTGCCAGCAGCGTAGGGGGACACAAAGAGACCCAGTACTTC.

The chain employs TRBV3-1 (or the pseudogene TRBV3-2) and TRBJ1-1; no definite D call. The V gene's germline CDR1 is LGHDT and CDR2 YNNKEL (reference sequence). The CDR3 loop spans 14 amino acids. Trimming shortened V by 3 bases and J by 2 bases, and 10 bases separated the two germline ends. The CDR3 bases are TGTGCCAGCAGCCATCAAGATAGAAACACTGAAGCTTTCTTT. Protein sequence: CASSHQDRNTEAFF.

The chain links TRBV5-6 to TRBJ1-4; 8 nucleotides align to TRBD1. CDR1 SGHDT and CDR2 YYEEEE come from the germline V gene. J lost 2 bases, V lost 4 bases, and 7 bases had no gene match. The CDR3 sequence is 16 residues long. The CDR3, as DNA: TGTGCCAGCAGCCTGACAGGGGCTGGCACTAATGAAAAACTGTTTTTT. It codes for CASSLTGAGTNEKLFF.

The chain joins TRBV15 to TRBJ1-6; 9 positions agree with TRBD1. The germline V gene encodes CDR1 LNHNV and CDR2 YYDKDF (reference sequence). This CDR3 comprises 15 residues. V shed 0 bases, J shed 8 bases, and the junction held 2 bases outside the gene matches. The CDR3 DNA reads TGTGCCACCAGCAGAGAGGACAGGGGTGATTCACCCCTCCACTTT. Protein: CATSREDRGDSPLHF.

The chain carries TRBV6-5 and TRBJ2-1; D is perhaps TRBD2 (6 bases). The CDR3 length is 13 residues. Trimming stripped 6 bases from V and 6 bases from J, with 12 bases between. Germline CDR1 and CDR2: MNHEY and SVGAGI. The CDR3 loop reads CASRLSGVNEQFF. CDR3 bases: TGTGCCAGCAGACTATCGGGGGTCAATGAGCAGTTCTTC.

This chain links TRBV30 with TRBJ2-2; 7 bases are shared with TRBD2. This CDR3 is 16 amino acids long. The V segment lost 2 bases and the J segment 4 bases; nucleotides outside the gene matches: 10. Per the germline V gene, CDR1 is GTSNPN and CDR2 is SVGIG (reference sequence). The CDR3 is CAWSWGGRAATGELFF. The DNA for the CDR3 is TGTGCCTGGAGTTGGGGAGGGAGGGCGGCCACCGGGGAGCTGTTTTTT.

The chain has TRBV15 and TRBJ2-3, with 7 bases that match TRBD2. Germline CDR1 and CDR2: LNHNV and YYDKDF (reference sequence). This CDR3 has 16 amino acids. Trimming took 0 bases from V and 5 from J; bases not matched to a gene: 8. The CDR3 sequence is CATSREGGQRGDTQYF. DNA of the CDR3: TGTGCCACCAGCAGAGAGGGCGGCCAGCGGGGAGATACGCAGTATTTT.

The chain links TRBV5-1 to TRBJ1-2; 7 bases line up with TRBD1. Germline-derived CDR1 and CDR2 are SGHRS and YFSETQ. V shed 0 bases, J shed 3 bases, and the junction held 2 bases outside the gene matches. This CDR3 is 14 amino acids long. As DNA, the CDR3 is TGCGCCAGCAGCTTGGACAGGGGAGACTATGGCTACACCTTC. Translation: CASSLDRGDYGYTF.

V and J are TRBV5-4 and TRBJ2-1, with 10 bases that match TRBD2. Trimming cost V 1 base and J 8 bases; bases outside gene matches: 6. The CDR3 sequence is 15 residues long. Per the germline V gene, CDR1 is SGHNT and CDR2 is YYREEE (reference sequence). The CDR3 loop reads CASSLWLAGVDEQFF. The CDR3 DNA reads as TGTGCCAGCAGCTTGTGGCTAGCGGGGGTCGATGAGCAGTTCTTC.

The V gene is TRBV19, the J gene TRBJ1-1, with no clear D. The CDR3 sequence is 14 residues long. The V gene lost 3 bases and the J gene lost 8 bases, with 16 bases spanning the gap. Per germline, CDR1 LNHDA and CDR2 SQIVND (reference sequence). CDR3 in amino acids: CASSIRRADREAFF. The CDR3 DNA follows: TGTGCCAGTAGTATCCGGAGGGCCGATAGGGAAGCTTTCTTT.

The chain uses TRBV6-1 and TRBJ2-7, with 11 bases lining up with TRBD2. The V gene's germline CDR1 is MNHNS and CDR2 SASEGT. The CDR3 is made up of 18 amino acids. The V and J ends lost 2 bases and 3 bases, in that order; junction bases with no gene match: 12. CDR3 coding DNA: TGTGCCAGCAGTGAACCTATTCAACTAGCGGGAGTCTTCTACGAGCAGTACTTC. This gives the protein CASSEPIQLAGVFYEQYF.